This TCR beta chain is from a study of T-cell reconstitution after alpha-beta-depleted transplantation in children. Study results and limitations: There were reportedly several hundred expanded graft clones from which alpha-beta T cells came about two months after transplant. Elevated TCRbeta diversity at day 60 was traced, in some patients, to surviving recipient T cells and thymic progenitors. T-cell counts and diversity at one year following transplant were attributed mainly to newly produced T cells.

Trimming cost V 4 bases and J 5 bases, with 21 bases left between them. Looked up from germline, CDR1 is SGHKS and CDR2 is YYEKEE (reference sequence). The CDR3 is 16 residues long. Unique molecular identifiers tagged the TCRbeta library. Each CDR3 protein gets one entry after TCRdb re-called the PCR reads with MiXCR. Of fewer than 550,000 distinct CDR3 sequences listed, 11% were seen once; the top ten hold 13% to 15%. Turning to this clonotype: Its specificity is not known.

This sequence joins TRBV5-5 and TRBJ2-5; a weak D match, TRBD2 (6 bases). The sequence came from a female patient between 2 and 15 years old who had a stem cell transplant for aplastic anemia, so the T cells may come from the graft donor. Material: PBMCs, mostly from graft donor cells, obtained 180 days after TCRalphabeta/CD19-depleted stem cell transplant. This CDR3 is CASSPTIAAPWETQYF. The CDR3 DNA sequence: TGTGCCAGCAGCCCGACCATAGCGGCCCCATGGGAGACCCAGTACTTC.